This entry lists 25 T cell receptor beta chains sequenced from one sample in a study of beta chain features in type 1 diabetes. TCRB transcripts that were expressed got sequenced, as all of the isolated RNA had been reverse transcribed. Libraries were prepared by immunoSEQ multiplex PCR; TCRdb keeps only in-frame clonotypes and omits some of them. The sample yields a few hundred thousand clones, 7.5% to 10% seen once. Sample: naive CD4+ T cells from blood. The receptors were sampled from a young woman in good health.

Points on this clone: Other DNA variants within this sample encode the same CDR3. The J gene is TRBJ1-2, the V gene TRBV4-2; TRBD1 is a possible D gene (5 bases). This CDR3 region has 14 residues. V was pared by 4 bases and J by 2 bases, with 11 bases between. Germline CDR1 is LGHNA and CDR2 is YNFKEQ. The CDR3 protein is CASSPQASNYGYTF. In DNA, the CDR3 is TGTGCCAGCAGCCCACAGGCGTCAAACTATGGCTACACCTTC.

There are a few counts of this clone. This chain links TRBV15 with TRBJ1-1; D may be TRBD1 (5 bases). This CDR3 spans 13 amino acids. Trimming left V 6 bases short and J 1 base short, with 9 bases between. Germline CDR1 and CDR2: LNHNV and YYDKDF (reference sequence). The CDR3 DNA reads TGTGCCACCAGGGGCAGGGAGAACACTGAAGCTTTCTTT. Protein product: CATRGRENTEAFF.

The chain joins TRBV30 to TRBJ1-1, with D possibly matching TRBD1 (5 bases). Germline-derived CDR1 and CDR2 are GTSNPN and SVGIG (reference sequence). Between the trimmed V and J ends, which lost 0 bases and 13 bases, there was a span of 24 bases. The CDR3 contains 15 residues. The CDR3 reads CAWSVPRRDQGRGFF. The CDR3 DNA is TGTGCCTGGAGTGTACCTCGGCGGGACCAGGGACGGGGTTTCTTT.

The rearrangement joins TRBV14 to TRBJ1-1, with TRBD1 as a possible D gene (6 bases). Germline V lookup: CDR1 SGHDN, CDR2 FVKESK. Trimming took 2 bases from V and 0 from J, leaving 10 bases between them. CDR3 length equals 15 residues. CDR3 bases: TGTGCCAGCAGCCAACCGACAGGTTTGAACACTGAAGCTTTCTTT. Translating gives CASSQPTGLNTEAFF.

This clone was seen only a few times. The rearrangement uses TRBV7-9 and TRBJ1-2, with D unresolved. There are 13 residues in the CDR3. Between the trimmed V and J ends, which lost 0 bases and 9 bases, there was a span of 11 bases. CDR1 and CDR2 from the germline V gene are SEHNR and FQNEAQ (reference sequence). CDR3 loop: CASSLAPGKSYTF. CDR3 DNA sequence: TGTGCCAGCAGCTTAGCGCCCGGGAAAAGCTACACCTTC.

A few counts support this clone. This chain connects TRBV9 to TRBJ1-3; TRBD1 aligns across 7 bases. CDR1 and CDR2 from the germline V gene are SGDLS and YYNGEE. V dropped 3 bases and J dropped 0; count of bases not matched to a gene: 12. The CDR3 loop spans 18 amino acids. CDR3 loop: CASSGSRRGGLSGNTIYF. The CDR3 region has the DNA TGTGCCAGCAGCGGGAGTAGGAGAGGGGGCCTCTCTGGAAACACCATATATTTT.

This clone has a handful of counts. The rearrangement joins TRBV7-6 to TRBJ1-1, with D uncertain. Germline V CDR1 and CDR2: SGHVS, FNYEAQ. V was cut by 1 base and J by 0 bases, with 9 bases left in between. The CDR3 loop spans 15 amino acids. CDR3 loop: CASSLGWHLNTEAFF. In DNA form, the CDR3 reads TGTGCCAGCAGCTTAGGTTGGCATTTGAACACTGAAGCTTTCTTT.

This sequence joins TRBV4-2 and TRBJ2-2, with TRBD1 identical over 12 bases. This CDR3 is 18 amino acids long. Per the germline V gene, CDR1 is LGHNA and CDR2 is YNFKEQ. V lost 2 bases to trimming and J lost 7 bases; unmatched junction nucleotides: 11. The CDR3 DNA reads TGTGCCAGCAGCCAATCCGGGACAGGGGGCAAGTTCGGCGGGGAGCTGTTTTTT. Translated: CASSQSGTGGKFGGELFF.

This clone was detected only a few times. V gene TRBV5-1 combines with J gene TRBJ2-7, with D perhaps matching TRBD1 (6 bases). Trimming removed 5 bases from V and 3 bases from J, with 12 bases in between. Germline V CDR1 and CDR2: SGHRS, YFSETQ. The CDR3 consists of 13 residues. The CDR3 region has the DNA TGCGCCAGCAGGAGACAGGAGAACTACGAGCAGTACTTC. This sequence encodes CASRRQENYEQYF. The full variable domain, completed using reference TRBV5-1 and TRBJ2-7, is KAGVTQTPRYLIKTRGQQVTLSCSPISGHRSVSWYQQTPGQGLQFLFEYFSETQRNKGNFPGRFSGRQFSNSRSEMNVSTLELGDSALYLCASRRQENYEQYFGPGTRLTVT.

This chain joins TRBV10-2 and TRBJ2-2; possible D gene TRBD2, 6 bases. There are 18 residues in the CDR3. Trimming shortened V by 9 bases and J by 6 bases, and 29 bases separated the two germline ends. CDR1 WSHSY and CDR2 SAAADI come from the germline V gene. The CDR3 region is CASNNAGTLKEYPGELFF. The DNA of the CDR3 is TGCGCCAGTAACAACGCCGGGACTCTGAAGGAGTACCCCGGGGAGCTGTTTTTT.

This clone was seen more than once but under ten times. The chain is built from TRBV10-3 and TRBJ2-4, with a weak D call TRBD2 (6 bases). The CDR3 spans 17 residues. Germline CDR1 ENHRY, CDR2 SYGVKD. V was pared by 0 bases and J by 3 bases, with 15 bases between. Here the CDR3 reads CAISESPGKEGKNIQYF. The CDR3 coding sequence is TGTGCCATCAGTGAGTCGCCAGGGAAGGAGGGCAAAAACATTCAGTACTTC.

In its sample, this clone was seen a few times. The V and J genes are TRBV6-1 and TRBJ2-7; 9 positions match TRBD1. The CDR3 is 16 residues long. The V and J ends lost 4 bases and 3 bases, in that order; junction bases with no gene match: 10. CDR1 and CDR2 from the germline V gene are MNHNS and SASEGT. The DNA of the CDR3 is TGTGCCAGCAGTGCATTTCCGGGACAGGGCTTCTACGAGCAGTACTTC. Amino acid sequence: CASSAFPGQGFYEQYF.

This clone was detected only a few times. This sequence joins TRBV19 and TRBJ1-2, with TRBD1 as a possible D gene (6 bases). Trimming removed 6 bases at V and 7 bases at J, with 12 bases between. The CDR3 is 12 amino acids. Looked up from germline, CDR1 is LNHDA and CDR2 is SQIVND (reference sequence). CDR3 nucleotides: TGTGCCAGTAGCCTCCGGGGGGCTGGCTACACCTTC. Protein product: CASSLRGAGYTF.

The chain has TRBV30 and TRBJ2-5, with TRBD2 as a possible D gene (6 bases). Germline V gene lookup returns CDR1 GTSNPN and CDR2 SVGIG (reference sequence). The V and J ends lost 8 bases and 0 bases respectively, with 13 bases between them. The CDR3 has 13 amino acids. CDR3 in amino acids: CAGNRDYQETQYF. The CDR3 region has the DNA TGTGCCGGGAACCGGGACTACCAAGAGACCCAGTACTTC.

The V gene is TRBV6-1, the J gene TRBJ2-5; D is perhaps TRBD2 (6 bases). Germline CDR1 MNHNS, CDR2 SASEGT. Trimming pared 2 bases from V and 6 bases from J, leaving 13 bases between. The CDR3 is 14 residues long. The CDR3: CASSETGVRKTQYF. In DNA form, the CDR3 reads TGTGCCAGCAGTGAAACGGGGGTTCGAAAGACCCAGTACTTC.

This chain uses TRBV7-9 with TRBJ1-2, with D perhaps matching TRBD1 (5 bases). The CDR3 sequence is 17 residues long. Germline values: CDR1 SEHNR, CDR2 FQNEAQ (reference sequence). Trimming removed 3 bases from V and 0 bases from J, with 17 bases in between. Here the CDR3 DNA reads TGTGCCAGCAGCTTCAGGGAGGTGAGGTGGTCTAACTATGGCTACACCTTC. Translation gives CASSFREVRWSNYGYTF.

This clone was observed a handful of times. The chain recombines TRBV6-1 with TRBJ2-7; 7 bases map to TRBD1. Germline lookup yields CDR1 MNHNS and CDR2 SASEGT. The V gene end was trimmed by 8 bases and the J gene end by 1 base; junction bases not matched to a gene: 2. This CDR3 is built from 12 residues. CDR3 sequence reads: CASRQGSYEQYF. The CDR3 nucleotides are TGTGCCAGCCGACAGGGTTCCTACGAGCAGTACTTC.

The chain couples TRBV2 to TRBJ1-1; the match to TRBD1 covers 7 bases. Germline values: CDR1 SNHLY, CDR2 FYNNEI. J was trimmed by 3 bases and V by 4 bases; bases with no gene match: 2. This CDR3 is built from 13 residues. The CDR3 reads CASSGGQHTEAFF. The CDR3 nucleotides read TGTGCCAGCAGTGGGGGACAGCACACTGAAGCTTTCTTT.

This clone was found a few times. The chain is built from TRBV7-9 and TRBJ1-4; D unresolved. Germline lookup yields CDR1 SEHNR and CDR2 FQNEAQ (reference sequence). The CDR3 loop spans 15 amino acids. Trimming took 2 bases from V and 3 from J, leaving 10 bases between them. The CDR3 loop is CASSLNPGPNEKLFF. In nucleotides, the CDR3 is TGTGCCAGCAGCTTAAATCCAGGCCCTAATGAAAAACTGTTTTTT.

The chain is built from TRBV27 and TRBJ1-2, with TRBD1 matching over 9 bases. Trimming at V came to 5 bases and at J to 5 bases, leaving 3 bases not matched to a gene. The germline V gene encodes CDR1 MNHEY and CDR2 SMNVEV (reference sequence). The CDR3 runs to 13 residues. The CDR3 loop is CASSTGTGYGYTF. The CDR3 bases are TGTGCCAGCAGTACCGGGACAGGGTATGGCTACACCTTC.

This clone was observed a handful of times. The chain employs TRBV7-2 and TRBJ1-1; D perhaps matches TRBD1 (5 bases). The CDR3 consists of 14 residues. V was clipped by 4 bases and J by 4 bases, with 13 bases between them. Germline lookup yields CDR1 SGHTA and CDR2 FQGNSA. CDR3 DNA sequence: TGTGCCAGCAGCTATTCCTCAGGGTCCACTGAAGCTTTCTTT. Protein sequence: CASSYSSGSTEAFF.

This clone has only a few counts. The V gene is TRBV5-5, the J gene TRBJ2-1; no definite D call. The CDR3 covers 13 residues. The ends were cut back, 2 bases at V and 5 bases at J, with 8 bases in the middle. The germline V gene encodes CDR1 SGHKS and CDR2 YYEKEE (reference sequence). Here the CDR3 reads CASSLGVDNEQFF. The CDR3 DNA reads as TGTGCCAGCAGCTTAGGAGTTGACAATGAGCAGTTCTTC.

V and J are TRBV29-1 and TRBJ1-2, with D possibly TRBD1 on 6 matching bases. V was shortened by 5 bases and J by 5 bases, with 12 bases between the two germline ends. The CDR3 covers 12 residues. CDR1 is SQVTM, CDR2 ANQGSEA, per germline. The CDR3: CSVFPGEYGYTF. Here the CDR3 DNA reads TGCAGCGTTTTCCCAGGGGAATATGGCTACACCTTC. The whole variable domain, filled in from reference TRBV29-1 and TRBJ1-2, reads SAVISQKPSRDICQRGTSLTIQCQVDSQVTMMFWYRQQPGQSLTLIATANQGSEATYESGFVIDKFPISRPNLTFSTLTVSNMSPEDSSIYLCSVFPGEYGYTFGSGTRLTVV.

The chain is built from TRBV5-1 and TRBJ2-7; D is undetermined. V shed 0 bases and J shed 2 bases, with 12 bases lying between them. Germline CDR1 SGHRS, CDR2 YFSETQ. The CDR3 has 15 residues. In DNA, the CDR3 is TGCGCCAGCAGCTTGGACCCCCTAGGAACCTACGAGCAGTACTTC. Amino acid sequence: CASSLDPLGTYEQYF.

The chain joins TRBV29-1 to TRBJ2-1; 11 bases map to TRBD1. The germline V gene encodes CDR1 SQVTM and CDR2 ANQGSEA. The trim removed 1 base at V and 4 bases at J, leaving 9 bases unmatched. The CDR3 is made up of 17 amino acids. DNA of the CDR3: TGCAGCGTTGAAGGGACAGGGGGCGAGAGGGGATACAATGAGCAGTTCTTC. Its translation is CSVEGTGGERGYNEQFF.